This passage covers 26 T cell receptor beta chains from one sample sequenced in a study of blood T cell repertoires in COVID-19. The data were produced by immunoSEQ multiplex PCR, yet TCRdb's version contains in-frame clones alone and is incomplete. The sample contains some 250,000 clones, approximately 91% of which appear only once. The source material was peripheral blood. These receptors were collected from a woman aged 25 to 39 with acute or convalescent COVID-19.

The chain links TRBV7-9 to TRBJ2-1, with D possibly being TRBD2 (5 bases). The CDR3 is 13 residues long. Trimming pared 5 bases from V and 14 bases from J, leaving 19 bases between. Germline CDR1 and CDR2: SEHNR and FQNEAQ (reference sequence). CDR3 in DNA: TGTGCCAGCAGCCCGGGGTTGAGAAGCTGGAAGTTCTTC. Protein sequence: CASSPGLRSWKFF.

The chain employs TRBV2 and TRBJ2-2, with D possibly being TRBD2 (5 bases). CDR3 length: 14 amino acids. Germline assignment: CDR1 SNHLY and CDR2 FYNNEI. V was cut by 2 bases and J by 1 base, with 5 bases left in between. CDR3 loop: CASSETRNTGELFF. The CDR3 DNA is TGTGCCAGCAGTGAAACTAGGAACACCGGGGAGCTGTTTTTT.

The V and J genes are TRBV30 and TRBJ1-3, with TRBD1 identical over 7 bases. J was trimmed by 8 bases and V by 2 bases; bases with no gene match: 3. This CDR3 is built from 12 residues. CDR1 is GTSNPN, CDR2 SVGIG, per germline (reference sequence). CDR3 coding DNA: TGTGCCTGGAGTCAGCAGGGGGACACCATATATTTT. Its protein product is CAWSQQGDTIYF.

This chain joins TRBV19 and TRBJ1-1, with TRBD1 matching 7 bases. The germline V gene has CDR1 LNHDA and CDR2 SQIVND (reference sequence). The CDR3 covers 16 residues. Unmatched junction bases numbered 9, after V lost 5 bases and J lost 0 bases. Written as DNA, the CDR3 is TGTGCCAGTAGTGCCCCGGGACAGAGCGTGAACACTGAAGCTTTCTTT. Translating gives CASSAPGQSVNTEAFF.

V and J are TRBV10-2 and TRBJ2-7, with D maybe TRBD1 (7 bases). This CDR3 has 14 amino acids. Germline V gene data show CDR1 as WSHSY and CDR2 as SAAADI. Trimming took off 5 bases at V and 4 bases at J, with 15 bases between the two ends. The CDR3 bases are TGCGCCAGCAGTAGGCAGGGGGGAGCTTACGAGCAGTACTTC. This translates into CASSRQGGAYEQYF.

J is TRBJ2-7 and V is TRBV5-6; possibly TRBD2 for D (6 bases). Trimming removed 6 bases at V and 4 bases at J, with 14 bases between. Per the germline V gene, CDR1 is SGHDT and CDR2 is YYEEEE. This CDR3 region has 13 residues. The DNA for the CDR3 is TGTGCCAGCAAGGAGGGAGCGCGATACGAGCAGTACTTC. Its translation is CASKEGARYEQYF.

J is TRBJ1-2 and V is TRBV18; the D gene is possibly TRBD1 (6 bases). This CDR3 comprises 14 residues. CDR1 is KGHSH, CDR2 LQKENI, per germline. V was clipped by 0 bases and J by 3 bases, with 8 bases between them. The CDR3 nucleotides read TGTGCCAGCTCACCACCGGGGGCAGACTATGGCTACACCTTC. Translation: CASSPPGADYGYTF. Looking up the rest from reference TRBV18 and TRBJ1-2 gives the full variable domain: NAGVMQNPRHLVRRRGQEARLRCSPMKGHSHVYWYRQLPEEGLKFMVYLQKENIIDESGMPKERFSAEFPKEGPSILRIQQVVRGDSAAYFCASSPPGADYGYTFGSGTRLTVV.

CDR3 nucleotides: TGTGCCAGCAGCATACCTAGACAGGTTGATGAAGCTTTCTTT. Amino acids: CASSIPRQVDEAFF. This chain links TRBV7-3 with TRBJ1-1; D may be TRBD1 (6 bases). Germline-derived CDR1 and CDR2 are SGHTA and FQGTGA. V dropped 5 bases and J dropped 7 bases, with 17 bases sitting between them. The CDR3 is 14 amino acids.

This clone appeared once. This chain joins TRBV10-3 and TRBJ2-7; 11 bases map to TRBD2. Germline V gene lookup returns CDR1 ENHRY and CDR2 SYGVKD. The CDR3 consists of 14 residues. The V segment lost 2 bases and the J segment 6 bases; nucleotides outside the gene matches: 3. CDR3 residues: CAISEGTSGSEQYF. The CDR3, as DNA: TGTGCCATCAGTGAGGGGACTAGCGGCAGCGAGCAGTACTTC.

V is TRBV7-2 and J is TRBJ2-1, with D possibly matching TRBD2 (5 bases). Germline loops: CDR1 SGHTA, CDR2 FQGNSA. The V end was cut by 1 base, the J end by 4 bases, with 8 bases between. This CDR3 has 14 amino acids. The CDR3 DNA reads TGTGCCAGCAGCTTAGATTCGGGGTACAATGAGCAGTTCTTC. This encodes CASSLDSGYNEQFF.

The chain couples TRBV7-3 to TRBJ2-2, with TRBD1 identical over 8 bases. The CDR3 is 14 residues long. With 4 bases clipped from V and 6 bases from J, the junction kept 4 bases outside the gene matches. The germline V gene has CDR1 SGHTA and CDR2 FQGTGA. CDR3 region: CASSSLDRAGELFF. Here the CDR3 DNA reads TGTGCCAGCAGCTCACTGGACAGGGCCGGGGAGCTGTTTTTT.

In regard to this clone: Within the sample, other DNA sequences also encode this same CDR3. The rearrangement uses TRBV9 and TRBJ1-1; D remains unclear. The CDR3 loop spans 13 amino acids. Germline values: CDR1 SGDLS, CDR2 YYNGEE. V was clipped by 0 bases and J by 1 base, with 4 bases between them. The CDR3 region has the DNA TGTGCCAGCAGCGTAGGGGCGAACACTGAAGCTTTCTTT. Its translation: CASSVGANTEAFF.

V is TRBV6-5 and J is TRBJ2-7, with no clear D. CDR3 length: 14 residues. Per germline, CDR1 MNHEY and CDR2 SVGAGI. V was trimmed by 1 base and J by 3 bases, leaving 10 bases between them. The CDR3 reads CASSYLSRGYEQYF. The CDR3 DNA is TGTGCCAGCAGTTACTTGTCTCGAGGCTACGAGCAGTACTTC.

V and J are TRBV18 and TRBJ2-4; 9 bases fit TRBD1. The CDR3 extends over 17 amino acids. Unmatched junction bases numbered 8, after V lost 3 bases and J lost 2 bases. Germline CDR1 reads KGHSH; CDR2 reads LQKENI. The CDR3 here is CASSPNRDRVTKNIQYF. DNA for the CDR3: TGTGCCAGCTCACCGAATCGGGACAGGGTGACCAAAAACATTCAGTACTTC.

The V and J genes are TRBV5-4 and TRBJ2-1; D unresolved. This CDR3 contains 14 residues. The germline gives CDR1 SGHNT, CDR2 YYREEE (reference sequence). V lost 2 bases, J lost 6 bases, and 12 bases lay in between. The CDR3 DNA reads TGTGCCAGCAGCTTCCCGGAGAAAGGCAATGAGCAGTTCTTC. Translating gives CASSFPEKGNEQFF.

This clone came up a few times. This chain uses TRBV27 with TRBJ1-2; D gene unclear. Per germline, CDR1 MNHEY and CDR2 SMNVEV (reference sequence). The CDR3 consists of 15 residues. The V gene lost 5 bases and the J gene lost 3 bases, with 16 bases spanning the gap. The CDR3 region is CASSPTGWGDYGYTF. As DNA, the CDR3 is TGTGCCAGCAGTCCGACTGGTTGGGGAGACTATGGCTACACCTTC.

The V and J genes are TRBV27 and TRBJ2-6, with D uncertain. Germline V gene lookup returns CDR1 MNHEY and CDR2 SMNVEV (reference sequence). CDR3 length: 16 residues. V was shortened by 5 bases and J by 0 bases, with 11 bases between the two germline ends. In DNA form, the CDR3 reads TGTGCCAGCAGTACTGTAGAGAACTCTGGGGCCAACGTCCTGACTTTC. It specifies CASSTVENSGANVLTF.

The chain has TRBV5-4 and TRBJ1-2; the D gene is possibly TRBD1 (5 bases). The V and J ends lost 4 bases and 3 bases respectively, with 22 bases between them. The CDR3 loop spans 17 amino acids. Germline CDR1 and CDR2: SGHNT and YYREEE (reference sequence). The CDR3 DNA sequence: TGTGCCAGCAGCCCTGGTCTGAGGGAGGGAGGGGACTATGGCTACACCTTC. Protein product: CASSPGLREGGDYGYTF.

V and J are TRBV12-3 or TRBV12-4 and TRBJ1-1; D remains unclear. This CDR3 region has 11 residues. Trimming removed 2 bases at V and 9 bases at J, with 7 bases between. The chain's CDR3 is CASSLREQAFF. CDR3 nucleotide sequence: TGTGCCAGCAGTTTAAGAGAGCAAGCTTTCTTT.

This chain joins TRBV30 and TRBJ2-5; possible D gene TRBD2, 5 bases. Between the trimmed V and J ends, which lost 7 bases and 1 base, there was a span of 10 bases. CDR1 is GTSNPN, CDR2 SVGIG, per germline (reference sequence). CDR3 length equals 12 residues. The CDR3 nucleotides read TGTGCCTCCGCTAGCAGCCAAGAGACCCAGTACTTC. Amino acid sequence: CASASSQETQYF.

The chain carries TRBV9 and TRBJ2-3; the D is unclear. Germline CDR1 SGDLS, CDR2 YYNGEE. The CDR3 has 16 residues. V was trimmed by 3 bases and J by 0 bases, leaving 14 bases between them. The CDR3 DNA follows: TGTGCCAGCAGCGGACCTAGTCGCTCTAGCACAGATACGCAGTATTTT. Encoded protein: CASSGPSRSSTDTQYF.

This clone was found a few times. The chain employs TRBV19 and TRBJ1-5; unclear D gene. The CDR3 has 15 amino acids. Germline values: CDR1 LNHDA, CDR2 SQIVND (reference sequence). The V end lost 3 bases, the J end lost 3 bases, and 12 bases lay between the germline ends. The CDR3 reads CASSIRRVFNQPQHF. The CDR3 bases are TGTGCCAGTAGTATTCGACGGGTCTTCAATCAGCCCCAGCATTTT. The full variable domain, rest sourced from reference TRBV19 and TRBJ1-5, is DGGITQSPKYLFRKEGQNVTLSCEQNLNHDAMYWYRQDPGQGLRLIYYSQIVNDFQKGDIAEGYSVSREKKESFPLTVTSAQKNPTAFYLCASSIRRVFNQPQHFGDGTRLSIL.

This CDR3 is CASSSTPDSPLHF. CDR3 DNA sequence: TGTGCCAGCAGCTCGACTCCGGATTCACCCCTCCACTTT. The rearrangement joins TRBV7-9 to TRBJ1-6; the D is unclear. CDR1 and CDR2 from the germline V gene are SEHNR and FQNEAQ (reference sequence). The V and J ends lost 4 bases and 8 bases respectively, with 9 bases between them. This CDR3 is 13 amino acids long. The full variable domain, completed using reference TRBV7-9 and TRBJ1-6, is DTGVSQNPRHKITKRGQNVTFRCDPISEHNRLYWYRQTLGQGPEFLTYFQNEAQLEKSRLLSDRFSAERPKGSFSTLEIQRTEQGDSAMYLCASSSTPDSPLHFGNGTRLTVT.

This clone appeared once. The V gene is TRBV20-1, the J gene TRBJ2-7; the D gene is possibly TRBD2 (6 bases). From germline, CDR1 is DFQATT and CDR2 SNEGSKA (reference sequence). The CDR3 is made up of 16 amino acids. V dropped 3 bases and J dropped 1 base, with 19 bases sitting between them. The CDR3 DNA reads TGCAGTGCTAGTGGTATGGGGGGAAGACGATCCTACGAGCAGTACTTC. Protein sequence: CSASGMGGRRSYEQYF.

This clone was seen a single time. This sequence joins TRBV5-1 and TRBJ2-7, with D possibly being TRBD2 (7 bases). The CDR3 sequence is 14 residues long. In germline, CDR1 is SGHRS, CDR2 YFSETQ. V was pared by 4 bases and J by 3 bases, with 14 bases between. CDR3 region: CASSVQGGGYEQYF. In DNA form, the CDR3 reads TGCGCCAGCAGCGTGCAGGGAGGGGGCTACGAGCAGTACTTC. Supplemented by reference TRBV5-1 and TRBJ2-7, the full variable domain reads KAGVTQTPRYLIKTRGQQVTLSCSPISGHRSVSWYQQTPGQGLQFLFEYFSETQRNKGNFPGRFSGRQFSNSRSEMNVSTLELGDSALYLCASSVQGGGYEQYFGPGTRLTVT.

The rearrangement joins TRBV10-3 to TRBJ2-4; 10 positions match TRBD1. V trimming: 6 bases; J trimming: 9 bases; junction bases outside the gene matches: 8. The length of the CDR3 is 14 residues. CDR1 and CDR2 from the germline V gene are ENHRY and SYGVKD. The CDR3 bases are TGTGCCATCAGGCCGGGACAGGGGATCGGCATTCAGTACTTC. Protein: CAIRPGQGIGIQYF.